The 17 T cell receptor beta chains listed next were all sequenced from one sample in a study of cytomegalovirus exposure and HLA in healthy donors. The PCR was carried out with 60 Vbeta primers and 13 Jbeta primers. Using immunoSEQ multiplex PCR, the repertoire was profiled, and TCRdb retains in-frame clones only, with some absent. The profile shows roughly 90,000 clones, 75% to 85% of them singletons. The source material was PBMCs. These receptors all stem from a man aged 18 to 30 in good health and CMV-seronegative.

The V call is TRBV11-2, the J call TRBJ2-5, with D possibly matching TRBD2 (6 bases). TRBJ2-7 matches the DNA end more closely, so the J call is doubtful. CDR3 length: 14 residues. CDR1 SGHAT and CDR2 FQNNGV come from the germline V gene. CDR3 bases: TGTGCCAGCAGCTTAGTCGGGGAGGTGGACGAGCAGTACTTC. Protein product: CASSLVGEVDEQYF.

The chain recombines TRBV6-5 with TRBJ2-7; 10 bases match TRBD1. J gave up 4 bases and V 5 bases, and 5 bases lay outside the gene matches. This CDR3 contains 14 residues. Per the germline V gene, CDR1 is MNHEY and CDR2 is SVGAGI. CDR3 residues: CASSAMGQGYEQYF. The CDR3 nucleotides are TGTGCCAGCAGTGCGATGGGACAGGGGTACGAGCAGTACTTC.

CDR3 nucleotides: TGTGCCAGCAGCGAGGTCCGAGGGTTTGGCTACACCTTC. This translates into CASSEVRGFGYTF. The chain uses TRBV5-4 and TRBJ1-2; D uncertain. This CDR3 spans 13 amino acids. V was cut by 4 bases and J by 7 bases, with 14 bases left in between. CDR1 and CDR2 from the germline V gene are SGHNT and YYREEE (reference sequence).

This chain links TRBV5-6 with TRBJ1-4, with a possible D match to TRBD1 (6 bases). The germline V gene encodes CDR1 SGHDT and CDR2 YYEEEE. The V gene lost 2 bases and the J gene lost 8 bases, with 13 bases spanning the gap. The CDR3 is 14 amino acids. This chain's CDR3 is CASSLTGIGEKLFF. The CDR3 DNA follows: TGTGCCAGCAGCTTAACAGGGATTGGCGAAAAACTGTTTTTT. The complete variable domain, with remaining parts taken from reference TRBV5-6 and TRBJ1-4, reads DAGVTQSPTHLIKTRGQQVTLRCSPKSGHDTVSWYQQALGQGPQFIFQYYEEEERQRGNFPDRFSGHQFPNYSSELNVNALLLGDSALYLCASSLTGIGEKLFFGSGTQLSVL.

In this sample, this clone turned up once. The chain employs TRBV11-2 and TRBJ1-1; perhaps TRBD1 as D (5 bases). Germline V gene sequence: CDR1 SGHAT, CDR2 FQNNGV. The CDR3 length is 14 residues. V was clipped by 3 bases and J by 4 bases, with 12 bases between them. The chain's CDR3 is CASSLTVDSTEAFF. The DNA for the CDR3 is TGTGCCAGCAGCTTGACAGTTGATAGCACTGAAGCTTTCTTT.

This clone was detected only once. This CDR3 reads CASSPRGGRGNFQETQYF. The CDR3 nucleotides are TGTGCCAGCAGCCCCCGCGGGGGGCGCGGGAACTTCCAAGAGACCCAGTACTTC. The gene calls are TRBV11-2 and TRBJ2-5, with TRBD2 matching over 8 bases. Trimming cost V 5 bases and J 1 base; bases outside gene matches: 15. This CDR3 has 18 residues. Germline V gene data show CDR1 as SGHAT and CDR2 as FQNNGV.

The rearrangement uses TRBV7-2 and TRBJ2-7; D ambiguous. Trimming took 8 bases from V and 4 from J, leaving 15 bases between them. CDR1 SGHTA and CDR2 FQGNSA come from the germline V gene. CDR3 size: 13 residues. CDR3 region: CASSLDTSYEQYF. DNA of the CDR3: TGTGCCAGCTCCCTCGATACTTCGTACGAGCAGTACTTC.

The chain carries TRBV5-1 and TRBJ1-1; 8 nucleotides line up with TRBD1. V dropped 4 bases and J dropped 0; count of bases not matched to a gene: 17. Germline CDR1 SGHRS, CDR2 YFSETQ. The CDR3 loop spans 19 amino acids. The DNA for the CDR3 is TGCGCCAGCAGCGGCTGGGGAACAGGGGGTCGGGACCTGAACACTGAAGCTTTCTTT. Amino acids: CASSGWGTGGRDLNTEAFF.

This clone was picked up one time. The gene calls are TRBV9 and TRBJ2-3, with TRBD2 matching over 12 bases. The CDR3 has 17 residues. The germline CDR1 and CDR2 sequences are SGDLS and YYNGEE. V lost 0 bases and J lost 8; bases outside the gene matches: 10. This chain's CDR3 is CASSVGSSGGAQGTQYF. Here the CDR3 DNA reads TGTGCCAGCAGCGTAGGCTCTAGCGGGGGGGCCCAGGGTACGCAGTATTTT.

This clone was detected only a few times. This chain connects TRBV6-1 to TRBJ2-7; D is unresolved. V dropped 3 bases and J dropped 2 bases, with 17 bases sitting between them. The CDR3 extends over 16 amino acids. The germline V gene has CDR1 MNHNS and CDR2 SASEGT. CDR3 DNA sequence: TGTGCCAGCAGTGACAGGCCCACTTCTCCTACCTACGAGCAGTACTTC. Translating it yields CASSDRPTSPTYEQYF.

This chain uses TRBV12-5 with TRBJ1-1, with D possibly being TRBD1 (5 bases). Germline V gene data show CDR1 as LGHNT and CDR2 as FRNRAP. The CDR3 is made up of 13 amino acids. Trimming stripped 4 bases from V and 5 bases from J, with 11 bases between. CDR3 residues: CASGYQGRTEAFF. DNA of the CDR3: TGTGCTAGTGGTTACCAGGGAAGGACTGAAGCTTTCTTT.

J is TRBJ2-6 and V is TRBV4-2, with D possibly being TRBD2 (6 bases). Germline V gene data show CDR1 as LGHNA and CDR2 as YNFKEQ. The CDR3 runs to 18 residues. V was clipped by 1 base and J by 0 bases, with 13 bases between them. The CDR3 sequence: CASSQVGSIASGANVLTF. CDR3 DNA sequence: TGTGCCAGCAGCCAAGTCGGGAGCATAGCCTCTGGGGCCAACGTCCTGACTTTC.

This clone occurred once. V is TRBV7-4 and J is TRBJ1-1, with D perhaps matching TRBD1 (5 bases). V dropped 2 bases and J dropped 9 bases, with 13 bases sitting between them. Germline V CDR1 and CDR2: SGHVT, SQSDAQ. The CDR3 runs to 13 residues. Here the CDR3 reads CASSLWGRVQAFF. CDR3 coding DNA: TGTGCCAGCAGCTTATGGGGCAGGGTGCAAGCTTTCTTT.

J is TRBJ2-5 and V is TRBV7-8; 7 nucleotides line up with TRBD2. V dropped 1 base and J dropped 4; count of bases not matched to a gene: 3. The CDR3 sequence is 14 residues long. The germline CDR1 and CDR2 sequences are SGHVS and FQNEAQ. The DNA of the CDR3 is TGTGCCAGCAGCTTAGGGACTAGTTTAGAGACCCAGTACTTC. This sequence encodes CASSLGTSLETQYF.

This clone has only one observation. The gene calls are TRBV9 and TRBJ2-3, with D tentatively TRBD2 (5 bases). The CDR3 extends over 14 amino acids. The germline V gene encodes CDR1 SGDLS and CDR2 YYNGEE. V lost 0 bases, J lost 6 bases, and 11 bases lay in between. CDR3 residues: CASSVGLAGDTQYF. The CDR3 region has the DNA TGTGCCAGCAGCGTAGGGCTAGCCGGTGATACGCAGTATTTT.

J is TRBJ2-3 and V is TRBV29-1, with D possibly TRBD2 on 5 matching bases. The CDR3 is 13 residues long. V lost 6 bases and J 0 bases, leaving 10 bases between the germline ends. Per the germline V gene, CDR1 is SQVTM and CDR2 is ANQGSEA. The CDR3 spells CSVRRWSTDTQYF. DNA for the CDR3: TGCAGCGTCAGGAGGTGGAGCACAGATACGCAGTATTTT.

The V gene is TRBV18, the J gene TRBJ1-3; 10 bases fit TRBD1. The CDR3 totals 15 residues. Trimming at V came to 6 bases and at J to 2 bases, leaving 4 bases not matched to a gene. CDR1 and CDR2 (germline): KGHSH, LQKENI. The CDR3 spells CASSDGTGAGNTIYF. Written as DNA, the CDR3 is TGTGCCAGCTCGGACGGGACAGGGGCTGGAAACACCATATATTTT.